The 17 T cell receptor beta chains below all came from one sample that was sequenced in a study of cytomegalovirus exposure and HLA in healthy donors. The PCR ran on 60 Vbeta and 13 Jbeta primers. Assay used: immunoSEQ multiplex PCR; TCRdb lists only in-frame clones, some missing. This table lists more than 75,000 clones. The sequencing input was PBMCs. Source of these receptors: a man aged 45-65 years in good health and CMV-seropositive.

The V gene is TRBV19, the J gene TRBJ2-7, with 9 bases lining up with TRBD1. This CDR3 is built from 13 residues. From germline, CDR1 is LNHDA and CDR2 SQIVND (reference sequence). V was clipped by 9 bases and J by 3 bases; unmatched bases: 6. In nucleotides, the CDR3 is TGTGCCAGCTCAGACAGGGGGAGCTACGAGCAGTACTTC. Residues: CASSDRGSYEQYF.

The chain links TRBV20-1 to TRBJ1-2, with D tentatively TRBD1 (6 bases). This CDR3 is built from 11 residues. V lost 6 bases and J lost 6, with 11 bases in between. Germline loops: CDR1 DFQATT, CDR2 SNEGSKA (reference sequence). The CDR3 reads CSASRGNGYTF. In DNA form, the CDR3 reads TGCAGTGCAAGTAGGGGGAATGGCTACACCTTC.

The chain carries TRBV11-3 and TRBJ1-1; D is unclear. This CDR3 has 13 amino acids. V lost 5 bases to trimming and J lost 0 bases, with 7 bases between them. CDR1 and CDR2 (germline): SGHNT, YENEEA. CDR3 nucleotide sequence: TGTGCCAGCAGCCTGGCATTGAACACTGAAGCTTTCTTT. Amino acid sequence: CASSLALNTEAFF.

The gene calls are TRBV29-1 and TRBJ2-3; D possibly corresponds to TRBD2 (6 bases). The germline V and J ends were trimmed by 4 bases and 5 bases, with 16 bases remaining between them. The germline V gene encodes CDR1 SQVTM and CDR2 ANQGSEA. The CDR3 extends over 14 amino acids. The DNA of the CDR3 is TGCAGCGTTGGTCTGGGCGGGACCGGAGATACGCAGTATTTT. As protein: CSVGLGGTGDTQYF.

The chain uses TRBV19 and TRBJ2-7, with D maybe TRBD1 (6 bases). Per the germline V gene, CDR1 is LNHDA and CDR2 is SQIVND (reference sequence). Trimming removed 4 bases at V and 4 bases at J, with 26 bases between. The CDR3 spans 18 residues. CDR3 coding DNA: TGTGCCAGTAGTAGCATCTACCAGGGGACGGCGTTTGGGTACGAGCAGTACGTC. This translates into CASSSIYQGTAFGYEQYV.

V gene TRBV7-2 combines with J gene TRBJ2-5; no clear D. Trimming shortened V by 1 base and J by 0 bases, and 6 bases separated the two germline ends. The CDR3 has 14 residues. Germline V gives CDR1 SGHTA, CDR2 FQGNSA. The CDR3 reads CASSLGGNQETQYF. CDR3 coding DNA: TGTGCCAGCAGCTTAGGAGGCAACCAAGAGACCCAGTACTTC.

The CDR3: CAWSALGGAIEKLFF. The CDR3 DNA reads as TGTGCCTGGAGCGCCCTGGGGGGGGCGATTGAAAAACTGTTTTTT. The chain couples TRBV30 to TRBJ1-4, with D tentatively TRBD1 (6 bases). The germline gives CDR1 GTSNPN, CDR2 SVGIG (reference sequence). V lost 3 bases and J 7 bases, leaving 18 bases between the germline ends. The CDR3 has 15 residues.

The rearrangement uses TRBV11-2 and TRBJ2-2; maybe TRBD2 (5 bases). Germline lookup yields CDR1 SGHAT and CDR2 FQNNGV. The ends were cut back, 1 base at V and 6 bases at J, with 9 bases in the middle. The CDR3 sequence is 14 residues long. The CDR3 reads CASSLGLSSGELFF. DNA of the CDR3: TGTGCCAGCAGCTTAGGACTAAGTTCCGGGGAGCTGTTTTTT.

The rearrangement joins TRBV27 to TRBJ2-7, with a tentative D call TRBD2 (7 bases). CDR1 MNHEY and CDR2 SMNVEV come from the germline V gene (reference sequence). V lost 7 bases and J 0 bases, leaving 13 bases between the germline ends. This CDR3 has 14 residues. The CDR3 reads CASKMGGPSYEQYF. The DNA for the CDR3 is TGTGCCAGCAAGATGGGGGGGCCCTCCTACGAGCAGTACTTC.

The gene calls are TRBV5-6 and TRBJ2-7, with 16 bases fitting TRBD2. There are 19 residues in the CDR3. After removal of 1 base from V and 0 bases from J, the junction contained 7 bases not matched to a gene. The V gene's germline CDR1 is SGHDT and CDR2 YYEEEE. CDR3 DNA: TGTGCCAGCAGCTTGACCCCGGGACTAGCGGGAGGGAGCTCCTACGAGCAGTACTTC. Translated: CASSLTPGLAGGSSYEQYF.

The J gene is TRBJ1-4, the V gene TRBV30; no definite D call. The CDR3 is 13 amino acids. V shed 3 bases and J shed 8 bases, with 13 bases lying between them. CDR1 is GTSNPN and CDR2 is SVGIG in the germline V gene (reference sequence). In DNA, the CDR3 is TGTGCCTGGAGCTACCTCGCAGGCGAAAAACTGTTTTTT. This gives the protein CAWSYLAGEKLFF.

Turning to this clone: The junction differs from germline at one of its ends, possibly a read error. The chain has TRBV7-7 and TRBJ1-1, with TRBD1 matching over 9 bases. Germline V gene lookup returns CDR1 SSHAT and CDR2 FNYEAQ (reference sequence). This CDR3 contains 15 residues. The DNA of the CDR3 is TGTGCTAGCAGCTTCCGACAGGGGGGGAACACTGAAGCTTTCTTT. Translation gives CASSFRQGGNTEAFF.

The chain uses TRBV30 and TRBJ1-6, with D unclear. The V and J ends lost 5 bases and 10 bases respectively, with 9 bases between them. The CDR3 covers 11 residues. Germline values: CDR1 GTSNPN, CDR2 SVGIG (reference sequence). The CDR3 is CAWGGGSPLHF. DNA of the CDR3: TGTGCCTGGGGAGGAGGATCACCCCTCCACTTT.

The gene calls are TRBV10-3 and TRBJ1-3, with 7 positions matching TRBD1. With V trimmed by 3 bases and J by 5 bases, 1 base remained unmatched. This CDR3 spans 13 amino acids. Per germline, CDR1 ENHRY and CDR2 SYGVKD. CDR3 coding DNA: TGTGCCATCAGTGACAGGGGGAGAAACACCATATATTTT. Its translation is CAISDRGRNTIYF.

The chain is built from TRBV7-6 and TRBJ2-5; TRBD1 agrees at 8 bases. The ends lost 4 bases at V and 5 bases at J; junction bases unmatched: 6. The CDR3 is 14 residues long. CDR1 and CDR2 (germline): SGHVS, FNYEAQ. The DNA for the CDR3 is TGTGCCAGCAGCTCAGGGACAGGTTTGGAGACCCAGTACTTC. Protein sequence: CASSSGTGLETQYF.

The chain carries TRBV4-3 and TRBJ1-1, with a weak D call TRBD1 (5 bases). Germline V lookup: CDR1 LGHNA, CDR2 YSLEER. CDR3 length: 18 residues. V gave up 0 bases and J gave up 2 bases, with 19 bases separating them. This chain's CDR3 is CASSQEGRQRQPNTEAFF. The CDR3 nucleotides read TGCGCCAGCAGCCAAGAGGGGCGGCAACGACAGCCAAACACTGAAGCTTTCTTT.

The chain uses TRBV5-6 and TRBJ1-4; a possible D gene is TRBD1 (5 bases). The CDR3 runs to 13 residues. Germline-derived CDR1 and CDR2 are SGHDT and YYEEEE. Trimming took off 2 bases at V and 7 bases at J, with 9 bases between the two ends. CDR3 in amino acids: CASSLSGGEKLFF. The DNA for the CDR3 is TGTGCCAGCAGCTTATCGGGGGGTGAAAAACTGTTTTTT.